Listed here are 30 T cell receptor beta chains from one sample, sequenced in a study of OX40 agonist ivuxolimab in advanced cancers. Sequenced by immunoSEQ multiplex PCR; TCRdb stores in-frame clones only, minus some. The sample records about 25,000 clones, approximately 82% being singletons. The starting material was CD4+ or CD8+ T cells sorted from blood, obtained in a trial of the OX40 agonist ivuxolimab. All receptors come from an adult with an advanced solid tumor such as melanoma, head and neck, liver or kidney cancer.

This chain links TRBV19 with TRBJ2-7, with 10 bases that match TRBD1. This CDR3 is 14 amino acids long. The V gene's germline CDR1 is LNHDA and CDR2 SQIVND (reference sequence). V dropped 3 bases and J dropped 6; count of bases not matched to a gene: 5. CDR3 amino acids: CASSIGQGVGEQYF. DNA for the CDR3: TGTGCCAGTAGTATTGGACAGGGGGTTGGCGAGCAGTACTTC. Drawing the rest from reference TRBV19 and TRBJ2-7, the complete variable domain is DGGITQSPKYLFRKEGQNVTLSCEQNLNHDAMYWYRQDPGQGLRLIYYSQIVNDFQKGDIAEGYSVSREKKESFPLTVTSAQKNPTAFYLCASSIGQGVGEQYFGPGTRLTVT.

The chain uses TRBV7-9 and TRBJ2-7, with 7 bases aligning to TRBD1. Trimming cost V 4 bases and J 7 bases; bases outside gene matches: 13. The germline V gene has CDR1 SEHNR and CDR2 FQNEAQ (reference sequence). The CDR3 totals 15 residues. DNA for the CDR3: TGTGCCAGCAGCTCCAGACAGGGATTGACAAAGGAGCAGTACTTC. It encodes CASSSRQGLTKEQYF.

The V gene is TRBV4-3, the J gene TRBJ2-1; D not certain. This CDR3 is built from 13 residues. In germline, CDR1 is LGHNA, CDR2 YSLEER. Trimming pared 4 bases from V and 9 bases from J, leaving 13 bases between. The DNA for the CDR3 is TGCGCCAGCAGCCCAGGTGGCGTCGCTGAGCAGTTCTTC. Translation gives CASSPGGVAEQFF.

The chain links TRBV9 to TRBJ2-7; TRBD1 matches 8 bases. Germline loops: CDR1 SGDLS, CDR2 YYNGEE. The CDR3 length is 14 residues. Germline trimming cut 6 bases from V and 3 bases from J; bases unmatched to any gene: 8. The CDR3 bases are TGTGCCAGCAACCCGGGGACAGGCTTCTACGAGCAGTACTTC. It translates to CASNPGTGFYEQYF.

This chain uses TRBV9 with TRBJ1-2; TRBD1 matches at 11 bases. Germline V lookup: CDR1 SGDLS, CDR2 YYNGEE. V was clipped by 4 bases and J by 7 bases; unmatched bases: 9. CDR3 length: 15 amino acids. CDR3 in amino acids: CASSPRTGGGFGYTF. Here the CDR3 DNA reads TGTGCCAGCAGCCCACGGACAGGGGGCGGATTTGGCTACACCTTC.

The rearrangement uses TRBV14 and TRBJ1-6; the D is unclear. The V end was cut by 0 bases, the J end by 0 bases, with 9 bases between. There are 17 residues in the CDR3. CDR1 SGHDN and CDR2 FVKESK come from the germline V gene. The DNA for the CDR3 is TGTGCCAGCAGCCAAGATCCGACCGGCTCCTATAATTCACCCCTCCACTTT. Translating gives CASSQDPTGSYNSPLHF.

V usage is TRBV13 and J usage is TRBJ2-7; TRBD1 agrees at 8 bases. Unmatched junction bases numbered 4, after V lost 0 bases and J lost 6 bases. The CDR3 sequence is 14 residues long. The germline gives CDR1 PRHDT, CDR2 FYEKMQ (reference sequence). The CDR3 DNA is TGTGCCAGCAGCTTAGGGACAGGGGCACTCGAGCAGTACTTC. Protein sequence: CASSLGTGALEQYF.

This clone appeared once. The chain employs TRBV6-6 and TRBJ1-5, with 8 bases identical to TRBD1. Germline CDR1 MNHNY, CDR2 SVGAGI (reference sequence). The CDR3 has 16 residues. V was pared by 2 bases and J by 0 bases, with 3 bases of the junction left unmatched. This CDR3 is CASSYQDRDSNQPQHF. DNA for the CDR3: TGTGCCAGCAGTTACCAGGACAGGGATAGCAATCAGCCCCAGCATTTT.

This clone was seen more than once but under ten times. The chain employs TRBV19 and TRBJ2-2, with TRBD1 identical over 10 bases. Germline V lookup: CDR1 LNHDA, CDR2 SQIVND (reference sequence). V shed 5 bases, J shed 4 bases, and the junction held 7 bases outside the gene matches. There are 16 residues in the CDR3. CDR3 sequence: CASSAGTGVLTGELFF. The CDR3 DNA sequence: TGTGCCAGTAGTGCCGGGACAGGGGTCCTCACCGGGGAGCTGTTTTTT.

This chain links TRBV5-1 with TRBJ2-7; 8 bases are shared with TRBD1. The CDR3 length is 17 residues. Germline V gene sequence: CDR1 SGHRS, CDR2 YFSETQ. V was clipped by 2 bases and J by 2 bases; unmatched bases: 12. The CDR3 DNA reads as TGCGCCAGCAGCTTCCTCGCCTCCGGGACAGGACCCTACGAGCAGTACTTC. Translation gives CASSFLASGTGPYEQYF. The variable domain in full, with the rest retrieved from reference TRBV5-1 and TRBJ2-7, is KAGVTQTPRYLIKTRGQQVTLSCSPISGHRSVSWYQQTPGQGLQFLFEYFSETQRNKGNFPGRFSGRQFSNSRSEMNVSTLELGDSALYLCASSFLASGTGPYEQYFGPGTRLTVT.

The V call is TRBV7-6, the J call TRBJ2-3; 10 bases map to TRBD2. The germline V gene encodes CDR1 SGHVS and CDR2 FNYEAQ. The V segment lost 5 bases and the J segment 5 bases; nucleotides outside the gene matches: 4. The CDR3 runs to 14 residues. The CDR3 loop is CASSLSSGRDTQYF. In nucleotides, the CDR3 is TGTGCCAGCAGCCTTTCTAGCGGGAGAGATACGCAGTATTTT.

The CDR3 DNA reads as TGCGCCAGCAGCGCCTACTCGAGACAGGACGAGCAGTACTTC. Translated: CASSAYSRQDEQYF. V gene TRBV5-1 combines with J gene TRBJ2-7, with D tentatively TRBD1 (6 bases). The CDR3 is 14 residues long. In germline, CDR1 is SGHRS, CDR2 YFSETQ. The V end was cut by 4 bases, the J end by 5 bases, with 16 bases between.

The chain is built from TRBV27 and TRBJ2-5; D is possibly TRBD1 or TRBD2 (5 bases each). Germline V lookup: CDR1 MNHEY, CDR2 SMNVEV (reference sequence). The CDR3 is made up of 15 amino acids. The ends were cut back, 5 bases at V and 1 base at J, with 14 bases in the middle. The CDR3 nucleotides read TGTGCCAGCAGTAGACCCGGGACCGCCCAAGAGACCCAGTACTTC. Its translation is CASSRPGTAQETQYF.

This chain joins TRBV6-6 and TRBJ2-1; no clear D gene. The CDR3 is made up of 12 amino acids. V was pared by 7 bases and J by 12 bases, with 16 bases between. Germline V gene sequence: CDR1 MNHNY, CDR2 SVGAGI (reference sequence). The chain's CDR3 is CASTTPGERQFF. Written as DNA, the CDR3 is TGTGCCAGCACCACACCCGGAGAGAGGCAGTTCTTC.

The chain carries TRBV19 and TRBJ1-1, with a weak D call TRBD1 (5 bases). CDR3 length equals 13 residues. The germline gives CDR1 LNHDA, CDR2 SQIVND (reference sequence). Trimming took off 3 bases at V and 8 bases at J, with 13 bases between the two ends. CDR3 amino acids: CASSMVTGEEAFF. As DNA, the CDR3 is TGTGCCAGTAGTATGGTAACAGGAGAAGAAGCTTTCTTT.

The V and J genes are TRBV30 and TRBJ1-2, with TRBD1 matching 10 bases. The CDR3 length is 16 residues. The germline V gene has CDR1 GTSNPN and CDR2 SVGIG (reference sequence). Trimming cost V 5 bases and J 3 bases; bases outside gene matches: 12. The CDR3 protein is CAWARTGTGVDYGYTF. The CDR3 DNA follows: TGTGCCTGGGCCAGGACCGGGACAGGGGTCGACTATGGCTACACCTTC.

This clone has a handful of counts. The CDR3 coding sequence is TGTGCCAGTAGTATAGTGCGGGACAGCTCCTACGAGCAGTACTTC. Translated: CASSIVRDSSYEQYF. V and J are TRBV19 and TRBJ2-7, with a possible D match to TRBD1 (7 bases). V was clipped by 1 base and J by 0 bases, with 10 bases between them. This CDR3 spans 15 amino acids. Germline lookup yields CDR1 LNHDA and CDR2 SQIVND (reference sequence).

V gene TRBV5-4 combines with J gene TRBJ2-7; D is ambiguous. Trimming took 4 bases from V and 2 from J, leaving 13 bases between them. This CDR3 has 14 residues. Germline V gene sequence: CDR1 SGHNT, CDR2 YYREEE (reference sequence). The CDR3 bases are TGTGCCAGCAGCCCGGGCCGGGCCACCTACGAGCAGTACTTC. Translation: CASSPGRATYEQYF.

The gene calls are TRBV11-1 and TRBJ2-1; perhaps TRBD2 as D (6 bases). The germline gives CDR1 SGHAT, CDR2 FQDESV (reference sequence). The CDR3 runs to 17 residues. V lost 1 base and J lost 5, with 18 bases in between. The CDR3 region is CASSLESRDFQNNEQFF. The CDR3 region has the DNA TGTGCCAGCAGCTTAGAGTCTCGGGACTTTCAAAACAATGAGCAGTTCTTC. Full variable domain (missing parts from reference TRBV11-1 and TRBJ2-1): EAEVAQSPRYKITEKSQAVAFWCDPISGHATLYWYRQILGQGPELLVQFQDESVVDDSQLPKDRFSAERLKGVDSTLKIQPAELGDSAMYLCASSLESRDFQNNEQFFGPGTRLTVL.

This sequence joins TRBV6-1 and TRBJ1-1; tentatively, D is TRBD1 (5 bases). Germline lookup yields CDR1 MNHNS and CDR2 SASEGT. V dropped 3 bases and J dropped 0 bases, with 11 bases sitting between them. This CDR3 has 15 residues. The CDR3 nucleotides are TGTGCCAGCAGTGAGGAACCAGGGCTGAACACTGAAGCTTTCTTT. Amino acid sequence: CASSEEPGLNTEAFF.

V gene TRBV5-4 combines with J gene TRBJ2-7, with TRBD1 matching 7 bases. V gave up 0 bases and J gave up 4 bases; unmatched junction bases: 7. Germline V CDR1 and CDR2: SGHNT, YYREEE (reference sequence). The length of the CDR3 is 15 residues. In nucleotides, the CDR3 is TGTGCCAGCAGCTTGGATTCGGGACAGAGATACGAGCAGTACTTC. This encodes CASSLDSGQRYEQYF.

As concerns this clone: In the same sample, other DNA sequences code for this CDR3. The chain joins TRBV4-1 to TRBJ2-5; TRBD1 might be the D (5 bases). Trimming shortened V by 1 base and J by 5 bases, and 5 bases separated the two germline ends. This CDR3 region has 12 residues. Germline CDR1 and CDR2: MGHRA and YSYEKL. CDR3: CASSQGGETQYF. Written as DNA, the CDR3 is TGCGCCAGCAGCCAAGGGGGCGAGACCCAGTACTTC.

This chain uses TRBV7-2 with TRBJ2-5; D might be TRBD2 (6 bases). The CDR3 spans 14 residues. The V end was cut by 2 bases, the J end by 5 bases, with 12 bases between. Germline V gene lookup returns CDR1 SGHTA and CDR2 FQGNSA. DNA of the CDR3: TGTGCCAGCAGCTTATCTAGAGGGAGGGAGACCCAGTACTTC. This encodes CASSLSRGRETQYF.

The CDR3: CATRDRGGYEQYF. CDR3 bases: TGTGCCACCAGAGACAGGGGCGGCTACGAGCAGTACTTC. This rearrangement joins TRBV15 to TRBJ2-7; 8 bases are shared with TRBD1. This CDR3 is built from 13 residues. The trim removed 6 bases at V and 3 bases at J, leaving 4 bases unmatched. Germline V lookup: CDR1 LNHNV, CDR2 YYDKDF (reference sequence).

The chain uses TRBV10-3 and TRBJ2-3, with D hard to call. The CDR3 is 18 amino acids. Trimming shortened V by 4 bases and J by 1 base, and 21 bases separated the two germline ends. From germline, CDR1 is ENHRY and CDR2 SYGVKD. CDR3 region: CAISVRVQSAPGTDTQYF. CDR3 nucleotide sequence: TGTGCCATCAGTGTTCGGGTTCAGAGCGCGCCAGGCACAGATACGCAGTATTTT.

DNA for the CDR3: TGTGCCAGCAGTTTATACACATGGGAGGGGGGGCGCCAAGAGACCCAGTACTTC. This gives the protein CASSLYTWEGGRQETQYF. The J gene is TRBJ2-5, the V gene TRBV28, with a tentative D call TRBD2 (7 bases). The CDR3 is 18 amino acids. From germline, CDR1 is MDHEN and CDR2 SYDVKM. Trimming removed 1 base from V and 1 base from J, with 19 bases in between.

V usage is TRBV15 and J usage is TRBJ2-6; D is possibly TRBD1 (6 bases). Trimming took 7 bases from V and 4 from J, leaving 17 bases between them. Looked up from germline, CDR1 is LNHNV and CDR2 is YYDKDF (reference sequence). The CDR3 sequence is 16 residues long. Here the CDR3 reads CATTGEGSSGANVLTF. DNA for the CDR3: TGTGCCACCACAGGGGAAGGGTCATCCGGGGCCAACGTCCTGACTTTC.

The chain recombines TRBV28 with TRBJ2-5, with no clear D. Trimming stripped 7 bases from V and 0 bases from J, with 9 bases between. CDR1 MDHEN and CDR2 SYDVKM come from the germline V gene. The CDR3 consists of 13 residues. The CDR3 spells CASNKFHQETQYF. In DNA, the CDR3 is TGTGCCAGCAATAAGTTTCACCAAGAGACCCAGTACTTC.

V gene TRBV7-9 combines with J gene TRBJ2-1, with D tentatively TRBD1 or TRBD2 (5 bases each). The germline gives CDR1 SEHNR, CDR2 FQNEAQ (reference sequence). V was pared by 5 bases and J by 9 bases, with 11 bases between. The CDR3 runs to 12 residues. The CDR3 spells CASSPQGREQFF. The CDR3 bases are TGTGCCAGCAGCCCCCAGGGACGTGAGCAGTTCTTC.

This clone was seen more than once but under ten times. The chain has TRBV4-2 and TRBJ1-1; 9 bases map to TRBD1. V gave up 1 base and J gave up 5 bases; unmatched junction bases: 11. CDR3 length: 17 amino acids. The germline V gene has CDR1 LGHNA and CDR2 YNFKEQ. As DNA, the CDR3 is TGTGCCAGCAGCCAAGGAACAGGGGGCATGAGAGAGACTGAAGCTTTCTTT. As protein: CASSQGTGGMRETEAFF.